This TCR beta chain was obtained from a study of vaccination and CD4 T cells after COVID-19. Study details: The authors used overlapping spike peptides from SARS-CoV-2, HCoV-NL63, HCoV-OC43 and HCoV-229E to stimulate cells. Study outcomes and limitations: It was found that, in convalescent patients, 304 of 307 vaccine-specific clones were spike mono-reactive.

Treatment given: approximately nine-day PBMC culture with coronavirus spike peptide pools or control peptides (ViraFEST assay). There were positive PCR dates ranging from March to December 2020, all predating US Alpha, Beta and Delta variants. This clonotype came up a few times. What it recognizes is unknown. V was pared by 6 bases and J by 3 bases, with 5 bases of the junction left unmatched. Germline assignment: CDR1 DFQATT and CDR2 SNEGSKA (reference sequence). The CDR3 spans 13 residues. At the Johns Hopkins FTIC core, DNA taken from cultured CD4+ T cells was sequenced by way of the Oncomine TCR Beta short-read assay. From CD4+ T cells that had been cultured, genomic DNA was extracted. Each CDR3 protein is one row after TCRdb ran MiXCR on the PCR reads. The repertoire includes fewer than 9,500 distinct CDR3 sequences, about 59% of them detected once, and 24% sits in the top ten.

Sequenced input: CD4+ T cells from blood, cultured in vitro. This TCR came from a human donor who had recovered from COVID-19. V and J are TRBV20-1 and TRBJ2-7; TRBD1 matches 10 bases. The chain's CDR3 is CSAKGQGYYEQYF. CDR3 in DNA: TGCAGTGCAAAGGGACAGGGGTACTACGAGCAGTACTTC.